This record covers a single TCR beta chain. This sample is part of a study of blood T cells in healthy people across ages. Total RNA amounts of at least 6 micrograms were extracted per sample. Looked up from germline, CDR1 is MRHNA and CDR2 is SNTAGT. This CDR3 contains 9 residues. V gave up 11 bases and J gave up 8 bases, with 8 bases separating them. Through a sample-barcoded 5' primer and a J-beta primer mix, a second PCR was run for roughly 6 to 12 cycles. TCRdb independently ran MiXCR on the 5' RACE reads; one entry per CDR3 protein. Here the sample spans hundreds of thousands of distinct CDR3 sequences, around 46% being singletons.

This sequence originates from an older woman in good health. The sample was blood. The chain uses TRBV6-4 and TRBJ2-3; D call uncertain. CDR3 sequence reads: CARLPTQYF. DNA of the CDR3: TGTGCCCGACTCCCTACGCAGTATTTT.